One and the same sample provided the 25 T cell receptor beta chains below, sequenced in a study of OX40 agonist ivuxolimab in advanced cancers. Using immunoSEQ multiplex PCR, the repertoire was profiled, and TCRdb retains in-frame clones only, with some absent. The sample yields about 70,000 clones, roughly 87% seen once. Sequencing was performed on CD4+ or CD8+ T cells sorted from blood, taken in a trial of the OX40 agonist ivuxolimab. The receptors shown here come from an adult with an advanced solid tumor such as melanoma, head and neck, liver or kidney cancer.

The chain links TRBV6-1 to TRBJ2-1, with D unclear. V dropped 3 bases and J dropped 5 bases, with 14 bases sitting between them. This CDR3 has 15 residues. Germline V CDR1 and CDR2: MNHNS, SASEGT. The CDR3 sequence: CASSESPRSNNEQFF. The DNA for the CDR3 is TGTGCCAGCAGTGAGTCACCGAGGTCAAACAATGAGCAGTTCTTC.

J is TRBJ2-3 and V is TRBV11-3, with no clear D. Looked up from germline, CDR1 is SGHNT and CDR2 is YENEEA. V lost 5 bases to trimming and J lost 6 bases, with 15 bases between them. CDR3 size: 14 residues. The DNA for the CDR3 is TGTGCCAGCAGCCCAAGTGCCTTATGGGATACGCAGTATTTT. Its protein is CASSPSALWDTQYF.

The V call is TRBV2, the J call TRBJ2-3, with D perhaps matching TRBD1 (5 bases). In germline, CDR1 is SNHLY, CDR2 FYNNEI. V was shortened by 4 bases and J by 1 base, with 15 bases between the two germline ends. This CDR3 spans 16 amino acids. The CDR3 loop reads CASSVQGARGTDTQYF. The CDR3 DNA follows: TGTGCCAGCAGTGTACAAGGGGCTCGGGGCACAGATACGCAGTATTTT.

The rearrangement uses TRBV11-2 and TRBJ1-3; 7 bases are shared with TRBD1. This CDR3 has 15 amino acids. V shed 4 bases and J 0 bases; nucleotides not matched to a gene: 3. CDR1 and CDR2 (germline): SGHAT, FQNNGV. CDR3 region: CASSSGQSSGNTIYF. DNA of the CDR3: TGTGCCAGCAGCTCGGGACAGAGCTCTGGAAACACCATATATTTT.

This chain joins TRBV19 and TRBJ1-1; D is undetermined. CDR3 length: 11 amino acids. Germline CDR1 LNHDA, CDR2 SQIVND (reference sequence). Trimming took off 5 bases at V and 2 bases at J, with 3 bases between the two ends. The CDR3 nucleotides are TGTGCCAGTAGTGTAAACACTGAAGCTTTCTTT. Encoded protein: CASSVNTEAFF.

The chain carries TRBV11-2 and TRBJ2-7; tentatively, D is TRBD1 or TRBD2 (5 bases each). This CDR3 is 15 amino acids long. Trimming removed 2 bases from V and 2 bases from J, with 13 bases in between. Germline values: CDR1 SGHAT, CDR2 FQNNGV. CDR3 amino acids: CASSLSRDPPYEQYF. The CDR3 DNA follows: TGTGCCAGCAGCTTATCCCGGGACCCACCCTACGAGCAGTACTTC.

J is TRBJ1-4 and V is TRBV6-5; D unclear. This CDR3 contains 14 residues. Deletions cut 6 bases from V and 7 bases from J, with 15 bases between. Germline CDR1 is MNHEY and CDR2 is SVGAGI. CDR3 region: CASRPRGTREKLFF. As DNA, the CDR3 is TGTGCCAGCAGGCCCCGGGGAACACGTGAAAAACTGTTTTTT.

The count of this clone is one. CDR3 region: CASSLQGMGTEAFF. In DNA form, the CDR3 reads TGTGCCAGCAGCCTACAGGGGATGGGAACTGAAGCTTTCTTT. The J gene is TRBJ1-1, the V gene TRBV7-9; 7 bases are a match to TRBD1. CDR3 length: 14 amino acids. The trim removed 5 bases at V and 5 bases at J, leaving 8 bases unmatched. From germline, CDR1 is SEHNR and CDR2 FQNEAQ (reference sequence).

V is TRBV30 and J is TRBJ2-7; 7 positions match TRBD1. Trimming removed 3 bases from V and 2 bases from J; junction bases left unmatched: 7. The CDR3 covers 14 residues. Germline CDR1 and CDR2: GTSNPN and SVGIG (reference sequence). The CDR3 loop is CAWSRGQSAYEQYF. DNA for the CDR3: TGTGCCTGGAGCCGGGGACAGTCGGCCTACGAGCAGTACTTC.

This clone has just one count. The chain couples TRBV5-1 to TRBJ2-5; D perhaps matches TRBD1 (5 bases). CDR3 length equals 14 residues. The germline V gene has CDR1 SGHRS and CDR2 YFSETQ. The V end was cut by 3 bases, the J end by 4 bases, with 13 bases between. This CDR3 reads CASSYQDSRETQYF. CDR3 nucleotide sequence: TGCGCCAGCAGCTACCAAGACAGCCGAGAGACCCAGTACTTC.

The chain links TRBV7-2 to TRBJ1-2; D is perhaps TRBD1 (5 bases). Deletions cut 2 bases from V and 4 bases from J, with 14 bases between. Germline values: CDR1 SGHTA, CDR2 FQGNSA. The CDR3 contains 15 residues. Here the CDR3 reads CASSLTLGGSYGYTF. The CDR3 DNA follows: TGTGCCAGCAGCTTAACATTGGGGGGGAGCTATGGCTACACCTTC.

The CDR3 DNA reads TGCGCCAGCAGACAGGGTCCGGGCACTGAAGCTTTCTTT. The encoded protein is CASRQGPGTEAFF. The J gene is TRBJ1-1, the V gene TRBV10-1, with D possibly matching TRBD1 (6 bases). Trimming removed 6 bases at V and 4 bases at J, with 12 bases between. The length of the CDR3 is 13 residues. Germline V lookup: CDR1 WNHNN, CDR2 SYGVQD (reference sequence).

The count of this clone is one. V is TRBV9 and J is TRBJ1-2; no reliable D call. CDR3 length: 12 amino acids. Germline V gene data show CDR1 as SGDLS and CDR2 as YYNGEE. V lost 4 bases, J lost 5 bases, and 9 bases lay in between. The CDR3 DNA reads as TGTGCCAGCAGCCCCTCGGGATATGGCTACACCTTC. Residues: CASSPSGYGYTF.

The chain employs TRBV6-1 and TRBJ2-7, with 9 bases fitting TRBD2. With V trimmed by 6 bases and J by 2 bases, 5 bases remained unmatched. Germline loops: CDR1 MNHNS, CDR2 SASEGT. There are 14 residues in the CDR3. The CDR3, as DNA: TGTGCCAGCAGGCATATAGCGGGGGCCTACGAGCAGTACTTC. Translating gives CASRHIAGAYEQYF.

This chain links TRBV28 with TRBJ2-7; D call uncertain. Germline CDR1 reads MDHEN; CDR2 reads SYDVKM. V was trimmed by 8 bases and J by 2 bases, leaving 16 bases between them. This CDR3 contains 14 residues. For the CDR3, the DNA is TGTGCCAGCGGCCCGAGGAGTTCAACCTACGAGCAGTACTTC. Its protein product is CASGPRSSTYEQYF. The variable domain in full, completed from reference TRBV28 and TRBJ2-7, reads DVKVTQSSRYLVKRTGEKVFLECVQDMDHENMFWYRQDPGLGLRLIYFSYDVKMKEKGDIPEGYSVSREKKERFSLILESASTNQTSMYLCASGPRSSTYEQYFGPGTRLTVT.

The chain recombines TRBV19 with TRBJ2-3; a weak D match, TRBD2 (7 bases). Germline CDR1 and CDR2: LNHDA and SQIVND (reference sequence). Trimming took off 5 bases at V and 6 bases at J, with 18 bases between the two ends. The CDR3 sequence is 15 residues long. CDR3 amino acids: CASSRQGTTLDTQYF. In DNA form, the CDR3 reads TGTGCCAGTAGTCGGCAGGGGACTACTCTTGATACGCAGTATTTT.

The V call is TRBV18, the J call TRBJ1-5, with D unclear. The CDR3 extends over 14 amino acids. Trimming shortened V by 4 bases and J by 0 bases, and 7 bases separated the two germline ends. Germline V CDR1 and CDR2: KGHSH, LQKENI. CDR3 sequence (DNA): TGTGCCAGCTCACAACAATTTAGCAATCAGCCCCAGCATTTT. Protein product: CASSQQFSNQPQHF.

This chain connects TRBV13 to TRBJ1-2, with D possibly TRBD1 on 5 matching bases. The CDR3 totals 16 residues. Germline lookup yields CDR1 PRHDT and CDR2 FYEKMQ (reference sequence). V lost 4 bases and J lost 5, with 20 bases in between. CDR3 loop: CASSYLGQGGGYGYTF. CDR3 DNA: TGTGCCAGCAGCTACCTTGGGCAGGGCGGAGGGTATGGCTACACCTTC.

The chain combines TRBV7-9 with TRBJ1-1; D might be TRBD1 (6 bases). The CDR3 has 16 residues. CDR1 is SEHNR, CDR2 FQNEAQ, per germline (reference sequence). The V and J ends lost 1 base and 1 base respectively, with 13 bases between them. The CDR3: CASSLVAGEGNTEAFF. The CDR3 DNA follows: TGTGCCAGCAGCTTAGTGGCAGGGGAGGGGAACACTGAAGCTTTCTTT.

This sequence joins TRBV20-1 and TRBJ2-5, with 7 bases that match TRBD2. V dropped 6 bases and J dropped 5; count of bases not matched to a gene: 3. The CDR3 has 11 amino acids. Per germline, CDR1 DFQATT and CDR2 SNEGSKA (reference sequence). The CDR3 region has the DNA TGCAGTGCCCTACTAGCGGAGACCCAGTACTTC. It codes for CSALLAETQYF.

This chain connects TRBV29-1 to TRBJ2-1; D gene uncertain. Deletions cut 3 bases from V and 0 bases from J, with 3 bases between. This CDR3 has 12 amino acids. The germline gives CDR1 SQVTM, CDR2 ANQGSEA. CDR3 sequence: CSVDSSYNEQFF. DNA for the CDR3: TGCAGCGTTGACAGCTCCTACAATGAGCAGTTCTTC.

This clone was detected only a few times. V is TRBV7-2 and J is TRBJ1-3; no firm D call. CDR1 is SGHTA, CDR2 FQGNSA, per germline. The CDR3 covers 14 residues. V lost 0 bases to trimming and J lost 6 bases, with 9 bases between them. This CDR3 reads CASSLARSKNTIYF. DNA of the CDR3: TGTGCCAGCAGCTTAGCCCGGTCTAAAAACACCATATATTTT. Drawing the rest from reference TRBV7-2 and TRBJ1-3, the complete variable domain is GAGVSQSPSNKVTEKGKDVELRCDPISGHTALYWYRQSLGQGLEFLIYFQGNSAPDKSGLPSDRFSAERTGGSVSTLTIQRTQQEDSAVYLCASSLARSKNTIYFGEGSWLTVV.

This clone was counted once. V usage is TRBV27 and J usage is TRBJ1-1; D unresolved. The CDR3 covers 13 residues. Between the trimmed V and J ends, which lost 6 bases and 5 bases, there was a span of 13 bases. Germline V lookup: CDR1 MNHEY, CDR2 SMNVEV (reference sequence). CDR3 in DNA: TGTGCCAGCAGACGGGGAACTCGGACTGAAGCTTTCTTT. Encoded protein: CASRRGTRTEAFF.

The CDR3 loop reads CASSLKASSGNTIYF. As DNA, the CDR3 is TGTGCCAGCAGTTTAAAAGCGAGCTCTGGAAACACCATATATTTT. V usage is TRBV27 and J usage is TRBJ1-3; D gene uncertain. The V end was cut by 2 bases, the J end by 0 bases, with 8 bases between. The CDR3 covers 15 residues. Germline assignment: CDR1 MNHEY and CDR2 SMNVEV (reference sequence).

The rearrangement links TRBV6-5 to TRBJ2-7; tentatively, D is TRBD2 (5 bases). V was shortened by 8 bases and J by 7 bases, with 24 bases between the two germline ends. Germline values: CDR1 MNHEY, CDR2 SVGAGI. This CDR3 spans 15 amino acids. The CDR3 DNA reads TGTGCCAGCGGTCGCCACGAACCTCAAACGGGAGAGCAGTACTTC. Translated: CASGRHEPQTGEQYF.